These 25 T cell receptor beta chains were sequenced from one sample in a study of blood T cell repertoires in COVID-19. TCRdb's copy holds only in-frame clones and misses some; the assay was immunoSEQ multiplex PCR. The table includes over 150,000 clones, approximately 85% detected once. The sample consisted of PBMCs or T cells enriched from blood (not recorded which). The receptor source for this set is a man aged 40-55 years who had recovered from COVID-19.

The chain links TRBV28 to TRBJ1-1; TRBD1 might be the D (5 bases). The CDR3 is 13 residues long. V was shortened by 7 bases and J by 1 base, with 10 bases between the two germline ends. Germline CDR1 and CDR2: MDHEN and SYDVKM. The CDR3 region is CASTHGGNTEAFF. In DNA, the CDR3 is TGTGCCAGCACCCACGGGGGGAACACTGAAGCTTTCTTT.

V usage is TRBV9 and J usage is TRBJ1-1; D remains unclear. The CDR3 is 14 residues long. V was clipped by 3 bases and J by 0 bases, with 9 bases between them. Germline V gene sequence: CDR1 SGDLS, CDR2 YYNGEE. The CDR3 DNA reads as TGTGCCAGCAGCGCCCGACATGTGAACACTGAAGCTTTCTTT. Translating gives CASSARHVNTEAFF. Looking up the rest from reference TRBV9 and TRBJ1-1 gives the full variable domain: DSGVTQTPKHLITATGQRVTLRCSPRSGDLSVYWYQQSLDQGLQFLIQYYNGEERAKGNILERFSAQQFPDLHSELNLSSLELGDSALYFCASSARHVNTEAFFGQGTRLTVV.

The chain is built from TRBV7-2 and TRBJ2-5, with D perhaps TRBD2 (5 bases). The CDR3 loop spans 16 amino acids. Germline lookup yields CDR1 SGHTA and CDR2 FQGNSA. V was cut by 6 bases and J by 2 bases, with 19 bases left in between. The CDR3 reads CASRPLRGSTQETQYF. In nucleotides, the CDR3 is TGTGCCAGCAGACCACTTAGAGGGAGCACTCAAGAGACCCAGTACTTC.

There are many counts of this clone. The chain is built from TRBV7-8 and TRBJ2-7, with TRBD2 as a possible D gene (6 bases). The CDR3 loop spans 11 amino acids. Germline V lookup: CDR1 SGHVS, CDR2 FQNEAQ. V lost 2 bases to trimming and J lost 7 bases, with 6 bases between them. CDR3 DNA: TGTGCCAGCAGCTTACGGGGGGAGCAGTACTTC. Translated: CASSLRGEQYF.

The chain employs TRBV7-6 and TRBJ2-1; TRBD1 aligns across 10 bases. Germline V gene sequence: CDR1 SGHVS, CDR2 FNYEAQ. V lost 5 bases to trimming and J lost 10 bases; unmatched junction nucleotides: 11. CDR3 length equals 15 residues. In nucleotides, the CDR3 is TGTGCCAGCAGCCTGGGGGGGACAGGGGCTGGGGAGCAGTTCTTC. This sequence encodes CASSLGGTGAGEQFF.

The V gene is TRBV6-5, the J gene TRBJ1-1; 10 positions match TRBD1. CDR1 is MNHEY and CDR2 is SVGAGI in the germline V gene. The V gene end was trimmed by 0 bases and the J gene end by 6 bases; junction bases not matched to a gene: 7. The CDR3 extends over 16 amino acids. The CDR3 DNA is TGTGCCAGCAGTTACTCCTCGGGACAGGGGAGCCCTGAAGCTTTCTTT. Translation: CASSYSSGQGSPEAFF.

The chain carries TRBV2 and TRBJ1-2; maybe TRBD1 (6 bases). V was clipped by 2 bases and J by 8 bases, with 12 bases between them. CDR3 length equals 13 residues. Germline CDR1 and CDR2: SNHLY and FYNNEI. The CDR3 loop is CASSERAGVGYTF. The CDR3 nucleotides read TGTGCCAGCAGTGAAAGGGCAGGGGTCGGCTACACCTTC.

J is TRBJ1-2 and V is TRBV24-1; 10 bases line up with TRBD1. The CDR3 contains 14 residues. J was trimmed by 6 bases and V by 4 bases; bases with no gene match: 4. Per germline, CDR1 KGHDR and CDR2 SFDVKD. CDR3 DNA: TGTGCCACCAGTGACACCGGGACAGGGGATGGCTACACCTTC. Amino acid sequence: CATSDTGTGDGYTF.

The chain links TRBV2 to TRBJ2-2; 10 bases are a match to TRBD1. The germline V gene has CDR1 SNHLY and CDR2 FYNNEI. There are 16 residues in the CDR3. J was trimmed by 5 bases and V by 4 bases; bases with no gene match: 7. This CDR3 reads CASSVNPGQGTGELFF. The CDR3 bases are TGTGCCAGCAGTGTAAATCCGGGACAGGGGACCGGGGAGCTGTTTTTT. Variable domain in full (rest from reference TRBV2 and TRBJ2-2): EPEVTQTPSHQVTQMGQEVILRCVPISNHLYFYWYRQILGQKVEFLVSFYNNEISEKSEIFDDQFSVERPDGSNFTLKIRSTKLEDSAMYFCASSVNPGQGTGELFFGEGSRLTVL.

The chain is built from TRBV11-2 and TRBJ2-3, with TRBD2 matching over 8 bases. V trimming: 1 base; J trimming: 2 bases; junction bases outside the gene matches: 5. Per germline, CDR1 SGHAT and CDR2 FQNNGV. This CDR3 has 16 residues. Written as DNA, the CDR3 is TGTGCCAGCAGCTTAGCTGGCGGGAGGACCACAGATACGCAGTATTTT. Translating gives CASSLAGGRTTDTQYF.

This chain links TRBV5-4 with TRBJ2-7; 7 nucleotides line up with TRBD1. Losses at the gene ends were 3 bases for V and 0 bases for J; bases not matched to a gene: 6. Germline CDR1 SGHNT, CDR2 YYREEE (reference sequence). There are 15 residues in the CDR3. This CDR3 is CASSSGQRSSYEQYF. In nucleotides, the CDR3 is TGTGCCAGCAGCTCGGGACAGCGAAGCTCCTACGAGCAGTACTTC.

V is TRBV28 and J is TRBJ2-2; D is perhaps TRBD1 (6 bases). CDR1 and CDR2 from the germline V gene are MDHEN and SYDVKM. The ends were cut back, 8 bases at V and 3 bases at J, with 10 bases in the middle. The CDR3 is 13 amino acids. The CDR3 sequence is CASGRGDTGELFF. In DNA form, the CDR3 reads TGTGCCAGCGGCAGGGGTGACACCGGGGAGCTGTTTTTT.

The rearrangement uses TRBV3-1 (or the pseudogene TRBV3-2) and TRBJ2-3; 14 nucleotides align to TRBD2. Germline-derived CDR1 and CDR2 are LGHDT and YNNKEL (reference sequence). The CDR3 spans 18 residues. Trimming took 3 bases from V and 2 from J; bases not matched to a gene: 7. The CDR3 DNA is TGTGCCAGCAGCCAGGGGACTAGCGGGAGACGGCCCACAGATACGCAGTATTTT. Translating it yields CASSQGTSGRRPTDTQYF.

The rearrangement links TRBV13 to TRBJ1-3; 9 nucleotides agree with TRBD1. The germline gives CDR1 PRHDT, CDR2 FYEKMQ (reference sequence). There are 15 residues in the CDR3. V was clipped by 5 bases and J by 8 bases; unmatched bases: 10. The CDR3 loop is CASSPRGTGPYTIYF. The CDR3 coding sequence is TGTGCCAGCAGCCCACGCGGGACAGGGCCATACACCATATATTTT.

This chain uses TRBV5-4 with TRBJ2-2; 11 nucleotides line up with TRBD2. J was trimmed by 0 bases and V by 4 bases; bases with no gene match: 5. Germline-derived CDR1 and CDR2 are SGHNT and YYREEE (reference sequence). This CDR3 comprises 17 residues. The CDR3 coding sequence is TGTGCCAGCAGCGGCGGGACTAGCGGACCGAACACCGGGGAGCTGTTTTTT. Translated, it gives CASSGGTSGPNTGELFF.

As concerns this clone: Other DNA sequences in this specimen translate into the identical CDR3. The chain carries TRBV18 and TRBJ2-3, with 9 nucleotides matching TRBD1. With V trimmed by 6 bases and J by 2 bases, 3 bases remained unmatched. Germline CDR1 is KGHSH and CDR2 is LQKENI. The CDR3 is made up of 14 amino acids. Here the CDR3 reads CASSRDRVTDTQYF. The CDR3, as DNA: TGTGCCAGCTCTCGGGACAGGGTCACAGATACGCAGTATTTT.

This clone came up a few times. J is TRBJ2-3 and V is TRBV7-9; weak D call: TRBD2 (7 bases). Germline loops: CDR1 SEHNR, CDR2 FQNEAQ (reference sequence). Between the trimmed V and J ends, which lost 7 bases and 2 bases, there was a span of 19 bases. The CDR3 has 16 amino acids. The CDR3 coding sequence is TGTGCCAGCAAAGGCGGGGGCGCTCCTTTCACAGATACGCAGTATTTT. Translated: CASKGGGAPFTDTQYF.

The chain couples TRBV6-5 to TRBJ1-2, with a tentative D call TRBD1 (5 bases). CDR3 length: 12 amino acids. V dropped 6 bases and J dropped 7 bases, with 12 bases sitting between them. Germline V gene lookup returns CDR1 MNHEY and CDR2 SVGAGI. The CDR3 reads CASRLGQGGYTF. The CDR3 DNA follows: TGTGCCAGCAGATTAGGTCAGGGTGGCTACACCTTC.

Here the CDR3 DNA reads TGCAGCGTTGAAGATCAGGGATCCAAAAACATTCAGTACTTC. This translates into CSVEDQGSKNIQYF. The rearrangement joins TRBV29-1 to TRBJ2-4; a possible D gene is TRBD1 (5 bases). V was pared by 0 bases and J by 2 bases, with 8 bases between. CDR3 size: 14 residues. CDR1 and CDR2 from the germline V gene are SQVTM and ANQGSEA.

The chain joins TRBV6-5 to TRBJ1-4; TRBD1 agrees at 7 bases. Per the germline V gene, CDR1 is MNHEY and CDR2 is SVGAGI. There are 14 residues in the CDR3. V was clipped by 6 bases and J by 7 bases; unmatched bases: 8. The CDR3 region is CASSRQGWGEKLFF. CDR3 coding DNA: TGTGCCAGCAGCCGACAGGGCTGGGGTGAAAAACTGTTTTTT.

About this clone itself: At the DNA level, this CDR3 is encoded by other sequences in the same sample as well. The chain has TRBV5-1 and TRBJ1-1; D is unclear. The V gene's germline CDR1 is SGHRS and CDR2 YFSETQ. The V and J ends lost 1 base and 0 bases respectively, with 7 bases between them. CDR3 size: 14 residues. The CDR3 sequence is CASSLSGLNTEAFF. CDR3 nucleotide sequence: TGCGCCAGCAGCTTGTCGGGTTTGAACACTGAAGCTTTCTTT.

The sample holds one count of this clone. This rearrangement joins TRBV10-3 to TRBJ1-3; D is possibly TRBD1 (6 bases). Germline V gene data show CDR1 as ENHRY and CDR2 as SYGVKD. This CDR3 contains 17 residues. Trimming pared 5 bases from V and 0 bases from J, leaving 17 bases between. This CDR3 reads CAISLLPGQGSGNTIYF. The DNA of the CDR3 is TGTGCCATCAGTCTTCTTCCGGGACAAGGCTCTGGAAACACCATATATTTT.

The CDR3 region has the DNA TGCGCCAGCAGCCAAGATATGGGTCGGTTCCGAGGTGGCTACACCTTC. As protein: CASSQDMGRFRGGYTF. The V gene is TRBV4-3, the J gene TRBJ1-2; no clear D gene. The CDR3 totals 16 residues. Germline CDR1 is LGHNA and CDR2 is YSLEER. Trimming removed 0 bases from V and 7 bases from J, with 18 bases in between.

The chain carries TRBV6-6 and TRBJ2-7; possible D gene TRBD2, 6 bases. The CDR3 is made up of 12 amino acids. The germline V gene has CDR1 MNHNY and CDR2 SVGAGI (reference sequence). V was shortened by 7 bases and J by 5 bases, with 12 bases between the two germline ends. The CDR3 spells CASTPRGDEQYF. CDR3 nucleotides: TGTGCCAGCACCCCACGCGGGGACGAGCAGTACTTC.

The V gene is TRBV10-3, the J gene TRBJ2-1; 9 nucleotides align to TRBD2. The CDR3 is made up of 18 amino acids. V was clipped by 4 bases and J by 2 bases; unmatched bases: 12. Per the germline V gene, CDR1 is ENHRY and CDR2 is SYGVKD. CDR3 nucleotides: TGTGCCATCAGTGTAGCGGGAGACTCGCCAACGACCTACAATGAGCAGTTCTTC. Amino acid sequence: CAISVAGDSPTTYNEQFF.